The clone carrying this TCR beta chain was seen ten or more times. Its antigen remains unknown. The record originates from a study of blood T cells in healthy people across ages. In the study overall: There was about one barcoded beta molecule captured by template switching per two T cells.

General study points: The recorded TCR beta diversity per million T cells decreased in a roughly linear manner with age.

Primers used in a second PCR of about 7 to 12 cycles were a sample-barcoded 5' primer and a J-beta primer mix. A template-switch adaptor that had 12 random nucleotides put a tag on each cDNA molecule. MiXCR, applied by TCRdb to the 5' RACE reads, yields one record per CDR3 protein. This table has about 700,000 distinct CDR3 sequences, 32% appearing once. This receptor was taken from an elderly woman in good health. Input material: blood.

CDR3 sequence (DNA): TGTGCCATTCGGTCTGGGGCGAGCTCCTACAATGAGCAGTTCTTC. Its translation: CAIRSGASSYNEQFF. The chain uses TRBV10-3 and TRBJ2-1; tentative D call: TRBD1 (5 bases). The CDR3 is 15 residues long. CDR1 and CDR2 (germline): ENHRY, SYGVKD. Trimming left V 9 bases short and J 0 bases short, with 15 bases between.